Reported below is one T cell receptor (beta chain). The data are from a study of T cell changes during pregnancy in multiple sclerosis. CDR3 size: 15 residues. Germline V gives CDR1 SGHNT, CDR2 YENEEA. The ends were cut back, 4 bases at V and 5 bases at J, with 18 bases in the middle. Measured with immunoSEQ multiplex PCR; TCRdb has only the in-frame clones, and not every one. The sample has more than 40,000 clones, 85% to 95% seen once. This receptor was identified in a female donor with multiple sclerosis, enrolled in a pregnancy study. The chain joins TRBV11-3 to TRBJ2-7, with a possible D match to TRBD2 (6 bases). The sample here was CD4+ T cells from peripheral blood mononuclear cells, taken in the third trimester of pregnancy. CDR3 coding DNA: TGTGCCAGCAGCTCAGCGATCGGGACTCTTAACGAGCAGTACTTC. This codes for CASSSAIGTLNEQYF.